Listed below are T cell receptor beta chains from one sample, sequenced in a study of identical twins. TCRdb re-analysed the 5' RACE reads in MiXCR, keeping a single row per CDR3 protein. The data show some 570,000 distinct CDR3 sequences, 20% to 25% seen once. These data were also reused for a study on yellow fever vaccine responses in identical twins.

The specimen was CD4+ T cells sorted from blood. The receptors shown here come from a woman aged 18-29 years in good health. The CDR3 runs from the conserved cysteine through the conserved F or W. A D gene is named only where the DNA matches it firmly. Rows give clone size only sometimes, using once, few, many, or a class for an expanded clone.

>many|TRBD2|TRBV29-1|TRBJ2-3
CSVGTSGRGWGTDTQYF
TGCAGCGTGGGGACTAGCGGGCGCGGCTGGGGCACAGATACGCAGTATTTT
>once|.|TRBV7-9|TRBJ2-5
CASSLGLGRETQYF
TGTGCCAGCAGCTTAGGTCTAGGGCGAGAGACCCAGTACTTC
>few|.|TRBV6-1|TRBJ1-1
CASRRGHSNTEAFF
TGTGCCAGCAGACGTGGACACTCGAACACTGAAGCTTTCTTT
>few|TRBD1|TRBV6-1|TRBJ1-2
CASTGGAFYGYTF
TGTGCCAGTACAGGGGGCGCGTTCTATGGCTACACCTTC
>few|.|TRBV24-1|TRBJ2-3
CATSPRFGSGDTQYF
TGTGCCACCAGTCCCCGCTTCGGGAGCGGTGATACGCAGTATTTT
>.|.|TRBV6-1|TRBJ2-7
CASRDSGGGIYEQYF
TGTGCCAGCAGAGATAGCGGAGGGGGGATCTACGAGCAGTACTTC
>.|TRBD2|TRBV20-1|TRBJ2-1
CSASRLAGFNEQFF
TGCAGTGCTAGTCGGCTAGCGGGGTTTAATGAGCAGTTCTTC
>few|TRBD1|TRBV12-3/TRBV12-4|TRBJ2-1
CASRITGTGNEQFF
TGTGCCAGCAGAATCACCGGGACAGGGAATGAGCAGTTCTTC
>.|.|TRBV7-6|TRBJ2-7
CASSLGTLSYEQYF
TGTGCCAGCAGCTTAGGGACTCTCTCCTACGAGCAGTACTTC
>.|TRBD1|TRBV20-1|TRBJ2-4
CSAITGAVQAKNIQYF
TGCAGTGCGATTACAGGGGCCGTTCAGGCCAAAAACATTCAGTACTTC
>.|.|TRBV27|TRBJ2-3
CASSTLAPTDTQYF
TGTGCCAGCAGTACACTAGCCCCCACAGATACGCAGTATTTT
>few|TRBD2|TRBV3-1|TRBJ2-1
CAVSSGSSYNEQFF
TGTGCCGTATCTAGCGGGAGCTCCTACAATGAGCAGTTCTTC
>.|.|TRBV11-2|TRBJ1-2
CASSSRNYGYTF
TGTGCCAGCAGCTCCCGTAATTATGGCTACACCTTC
>.|.|TRBV6-1|TRBJ1-5
CASSPAGDNQPQHF
TGTGCCAGCAGCCCTGCGGGGGACAATCAGCCCCAGCATTTT
>few|TRBD2|TRBV20-1|TRBJ2-3
CSAGTSVLSDTQYF
TGCAGTGCGGGAACTAGCGTCCTCTCAGATACGCAGTATTTT
>.|.|TRBV2|TRBJ1-2
CASTATLMGGSNYGYTF
TGTGCCAGCACGGCGACGCTCATGGGAGGGTCGAACTATGGCTACACCTTC
>few|.|TRBV7-8|TRBJ1-1
CASSRRIVSMNTEAFF
TGTGCCAGCAGCCGCCGCATCGTATCCATGAACACTGAAGCTTTCTTT
>.|TRBD2|TRBV15|TRBJ2-1
CATSRDLSGGSDEQFF
TGTGCCACCAGCAGAGATTTGAGCGGGGGCTCGGATGAGCAGTTCTTC
>few|.|TRBV2|TRBJ2-1
CASSLQGPIGNEQFF
TGTGCCAGCAGTCTACAGGGCCCCATAGGCAATGAGCAGTTCTTC
>few|TRBD2|TRBV5-1|TRBJ2-7
CASSTREGGTYEQYF
TGCGCCAGCAGCACTCGGGAGGGCGGGACCTACGAGCAGTACTTC